The text below deals with one T cell receptor beta chain. The antigen remains unidentified. Clones were read by immunoSEQ multiplex PCR, and TCRdb kept only the in-frame ones, dropping some. The sample records under 150,000 clones, 90% being singletons. V shed 2 bases and J shed 5 bases, with 5 bases lying between them. The CDR3 covers 12 residues. Germline-derived CDR1 and CDR2 are ENHRY and SYGVKD. The sample comes from a study of T cell responses to AZD1222 COVID-19 vaccine. Points from the study as a whole: Recipients of AZD1222 seropositive at baseline numbered only 6 or 7.

The sample consisted of peripheral blood, taken 28 days after the second AZD1222 dose. The V gene is TRBV10-3, the J gene TRBJ2-3, with D possibly being TRBD2 (5 bases). The receptor's source is an adult who received the AZD1222 COVID-19 vaccine. Written as DNA, the CDR3 is TGTGCCATCAGTGAGGAGGGAGATACGCAGTATTTT. Encoded protein: CAISEEGDTQYF.